This is a list of T cell receptor beta chains from one sample in a study of yellow fever vaccine responses in identical twins. TCRdb itself ran the RT-PCR reads through MiXCR, one entry per CDR3 protein. The sample holds roughly 36,000 distinct CDR3 sequences, more than 45% seen once. Sequenced here: T cells from blood (PBMCs), unsorted or a sorted subset (not recorded which), sampled before or after yellow fever vaccination (not recorded which). The receptors originated from a young woman who received the yellow fever vaccine. Each CDR3 is given with its conserved first and last residue. A D gene is named only where the DNA matches it firmly. Some rows mark clone size as missing; the rest say once, few, many or name a class of expanded clone.

D gene	V gene	clone size	J gene	CDR3 DNA	CDR3 protein
-	TRBV4-1	-	TRBJ2-6	TGCGCCAGCAGCCCCCAGTCAGGGGCTGGGGCCAACGTCCTGACTTTC	CASSPQSGAGANVLTF
-	TRBV5-4	-	TRBJ2-2	TGTGCCAGCAGCTTGTTTTACGGAACAGGGATGGTGACCGGGGAGCTGTTTTTT	CASSLFYGTGMVTGELFF
TRBD2	TRBV10-2	few	TRBJ2-1	TGCGCCAGCACGGGACTAGCCTATGAGCAGTTCTTC	CASTGLAYEQFF
-	TRBV28	-	TRBJ2-2	TGTGCCAGCAGTTTCGGGGGACGCACCGGGGAGCTGTTTTTT	CASSFGGRTGELFF
-	TRBV6-1	-	TRBJ1-5	TGTGCCAGCTCCTTGAGTAGGGGTAGCAATCAGCCCCAGCATTTT	CASSLSRGSNQPQHF
TRBD1	TRBV15	-	TRBJ2-1	TGTGCCACCAGCAGAGCAGGGACAGGAGAGAATGAGCAGTTCTTC	CATSRAGTGENEQFF
-	TRBV29-1	few	TRBJ2-7	TGCAGCGTTGACTCAGGGAACGAGCAGTACTTC	CSVDSGNEQYF
-	TRBV5-4	-	TRBJ2-1	TGTGCCAGCAGCTTGGGGGCAGCGCAGCTTTACAATGAGCAGTTCTTC	CASSLGAAQLYNEQFF
-	TRBV18	-	TRBJ1-6	TGTGCCAGCTCACCATCATACCACGATAACCATTCACCCCTCCACTTT	CASSPSYHDNHSPLHF
-	TRBV7-2	few	TRBJ2-1	TGTGCCAGCGCCCTGAGTAGGGACTACAATGAGCAGTTCTTC	CASALSRDYNEQFF
-	TRBV6-2/TRBV6-3	-	TRBJ1-6	TGTGCCAGCAGTTACTCACAGGGCCCAGATTCACCCCTCCACTTT	CASSYSQGPDSPLHF
-	TRBV2	-	TRBJ2-7	TGTGCCAGCAGTCCTACCTACGAGCAGTACTTC	CASSPTYEQYF
TRBD1	TRBV4-1	-	TRBJ2-7	TGCGCCAGCAGCCATAAGATACGGGACAGCTCCTACGAGCAGTACTTC	CASSHKIRDSSYEQYF
TRBD2	TRBV11-3	-	TRBJ2-1	TGTGCCAGCAGCGCGGTCCTAGCGGGAGAGGATGAGCAGTTCTTC	CASSAVLAGEDEQFF
TRBD1	TRBV9	few	TRBJ1-4	TGTGCCAGCAGCGAGGGGACAGTGGAAAAACTGTTTTTT	CASSEGTVEKLFF
TRBD1	TRBV14	few	TRBJ1-4	TGTGCCAGCAGCCAACTTGGGACAGGCGGTGAAAAACTGTTTTTT	CASSQLGTGGEKLFF
TRBD1	TRBV18	-	TRBJ1-1	TGTGCCAGCTCACCCCGTGCCATACAGGGGGTAGAGACTGAAGCTTTCTTT	CASSPRAIQGVETEAFF
-	TRBV13	-	TRBJ2-3	TGTGCCAGCAGCCCAGCGGATACGCAGTATTTT	CASSPADTQYF
-	TRBV5-1	few	TRBJ2-1	TGCGCCAGCAGCTCCGGGAACTACAATGAGCAGTTCTTC	CASSSGNYNEQFF
TRBD2	TRBV11-1	few	TRBJ2-1	TGTGCCAGCAGCTTAGAGATTAGCGGGGGGATCAATGAGCAGTTCTTC	CASSLEISGGINEQFF
-	TRBV7-6	-	TRBJ2-5	TGTGCCAGCAGCTTTAGGGTCCAAGAGACCCAGTACTTC	CASSFRVQETQYF
-	TRBV9	few	TRBJ1-1	TGTGCCAGCAGCGTAGAGCCAGGGAGGGACACTGAAGCTTTCTTT	CASSVEPGRDTEAFF
-	TRBV11-1	few	TRBJ1-2	TGTGCCAGCAGCCTCCAGGGACTCCGGGGGGGCTACACCTTC	CASSLQGLRGGYTF
-	TRBV2	few	TRBJ1-6	TGTGCCAGCAGAGCGCCTGGAAATAATTCACCCCTCCACTTT	CASRAPGNNSPLHF
-	TRBV28	-	TRBJ2-1	TGTGCCAGCAGCGATCGCCTAGCGATAGTAACCAATGAGCAGTTCTTC	CASSDRLAIVTNEQFF
TRBD1	TRBV20-1	-	TRBJ1-5	TGCAGTGCTAGAGGCGACAGGGGGGATCAGCCCCAGCATTTT	CSARGDRGDQPQHF
-	TRBV19	-	TRBJ1-2	TGTGCCAGTAGTAGCACACCCAACTATGGCTACACCTTC	CASSSTPNYGYTF
TRBD1	TRBV12-3/TRBV12-4	-	TRBJ1-4	TGTGCCAGCAGGGGACAGCTGAATGAAAAACTGTTTTTT	CASRGQLNEKLFF
-	TRBV2	-	TRBJ2-7	TGTGCCAGCATGAGCCTCAGACAGGCAGCGAGCTCCTACGAGCAGTACTTC	CASMSLRQAASSYEQYF
-	TRBV29-1	few	TRBJ2-1	TGCAGCGTTGGTCGGCAGGGGACATACAATGAGCAGTTCTTC	CSVGRQGTYNEQFF
TRBD2	TRBV5-1	-	TRBJ2-3	TGCGCCAGCAGCCGAGGTGGGGCTAGCGGGGGCACATCAGATACGCAGTATTTT	CASSRGGASGGTSDTQYF
TRBD1	TRBV5-1	few	TRBJ1-5	TGCGCCAGCAGCTGGTTTTCAGGGACAGGGGACTATAGCAATCAGCCCCAGCATTTT	CASSWFSGTGDYSNQPQHF
TRBD2	TRBV2	few	TRBJ2-2	TGTGCCAGCAGTATACTAGCGGGGATGAACACCGGGGAGCTGTTTTTT	CASSILAGMNTGELFF
-	TRBV2	-	TRBJ1-1	TGTGCCAGCAGAGATCCGGCTTCTCGGGACACTGAAGCTTTCTTT	CASRDPASRDTEAFF
-	TRBV29-1	few	TRBJ1-5	TGCAGCGTTCGAGAGGGGTCCAATCAGCCCCAGCATTTT	CSVREGSNQPQHF
TRBD2	TRBV27	few	TRBJ2-1	TGTGCCAGCAGTCCCTCGGGACTAGTCGGCTACAATGAGCAGTTCTTC	CASSPSGLVGYNEQFF
-	TRBV6-4	once	TRBJ2-1	TGTGCCAGCAGTGACGTTTACAATGAGCAGTTCTTC	CASSDVYNEQFF
-	TRBV7-9	-	TRBJ1-3	TGTGCCAGCAGCCAGGATCCGAACACCATATATTTT	CASSQDPNTIYF
-	TRBV13	-	TRBJ2-7	TGTGCCAGCAGCTTAGGAGGCTCCGGGACCATACGCTACGAGCAGTACTTC	CASSLGGSGTIRYEQYF
TRBD1	TRBV3-1	-	TRBJ1-1	TGTGCCAGCAGCCATCTGACAGGGTCCACTGAAGCTTTCTTT	CASSHLTGSTEAFF
TRBD2	TRBV4-1	few	TRBJ2-5	TGCGCCAGCAGCCAAGCCGGACTAGCGGGGGGCCAAGAGACCCAGTACTTC	CASSQAGLAGGQETQYF
TRBD1	TRBV5-1	-	TRBJ1-1	TGCGCCAGCAGCTGGTCAGGGGGCACTGAAGCTTTCTTT	CASSWSGGTEAFF
-	TRBV18	few	TRBJ2-1	TGTGCCAGCTCACCTCTAGGGGCACACGATGAGCAGTTCTTC	CASSPLGAHDEQFF
TRBD1	TRBV18	few	TRBJ1-1	TGTGCCAGCTCCCCGGGACAGCGAAGCACTGAAGCTTTCTTT	CASSPGQRSTEAFF
TRBD2	TRBV4-1	once	TRBJ2-5	TGCGCCAGCAGCCGGAAACTAGCGGGAGGGCCTGGGGAGACCCAGTACTTC	CASSRKLAGGPGETQYF
-	TRBV20-1	once	TRBJ2-4	TGCAGTGCTAGTCGTCCTCAACTAGCCAAAAACATTCAGTACTTC	CSASRPQLAKNIQYF
-	TRBV20-1	-	TRBJ2-1	TGCAGTGCTAGAGATTCTGGGAAAGAGCAGTTCTTC	CSARDSGKEQFF
-	TRBV5-1	-	TRBJ2-3	TGCGCCAGCAGCTTGGCCTCCATAGGGGCAGATACGCAGTATTTT	CASSLASIGADTQYF
TRBD2	TRBV10-3	-	TRBJ2-1	TGTGCCATCAACGACGCGGGGGGCTCTAATGAGCAGTTCTTC	CAINDAGGSNEQFF
-	TRBV4-1	few	TRBJ1-4	TGCGCCAGCAGCCAGAGAGCGGAGAGGAATTTAAATGAAAAACTGTTTTTT	CASSQRAERNLNEKLFF
TRBD2	TRBV4-1	-	TRBJ2-1	TGCGCCAGCAGCCAAGATCAACTAGCGGGACCCTACAATGAGCAGTTCTTC	CASSQDQLAGPYNEQFF
-	TRBV12-3/TRBV12-4	-	TRBJ1-5	TGTGCCAGCAGTTTATGGGGAGATCAGCCCCAGCATTTT	CASSLWGDQPQHF
-	TRBV4-1	-	TRBJ1-2	TGCGCCAGCAGCGACGGATATAACTATGGCTACACCTTC	CASSDGYNYGYTF
-	TRBV7-9	few	TRBJ2-7	TGTGCCAGCAGCCTCATCTGGGGGGGCAGAGATACATACGAGCAGTACTTC	CASSLIWGGRDTYEQYF
TRBD2	TRBV11-1	-	TRBJ2-1	TGTGCCAGCAGCTTAAATAGCGGGCCCTACAATGAGCAGTTCTTC	CASSLNSGPYNEQFF
-	TRBV5-1	few	TRBJ2-2	TGCGCCAGCAGCTTAAGGAACACCGGGGAGCTGTTTTTT	CASSLRNTGELFF
-	TRBV5-1	-	TRBJ2-7	TGCGCCAGCAGCTTGGTGGGGGGACAGAGCTACGAGCAGTACTTC	CASSLVGGQSYEQYF
TRBD1	TRBV13	once	TRBJ1-4	TGTGCCAGCAGCTCACAGGGGGCTAATGAAAAACTGTTTTTT	CASSSQGANEKLFF
-	TRBV4-1	-	TRBJ2-6	TGCGCCAGCAGCCAAGAGGAAAAGGGCGCCTCTGGGGCCAACGTCCTGACTTTC	CASSQEEKGASGANVLTF